Listed here is a single T cell receptor (beta chain). Its antigen remains unknown. The method was immunoSEQ multiplex PCR; TCRdb's version includes in-frame clones alone and lacks a portion of them. Among about 72,000 clones listed, roughly 89% were seen once. Looked up from germline, CDR1 is SGHNT and CDR2 is YYREEE (reference sequence). Germline trimming cut 4 bases from V and 1 base from J; bases unmatched to any gene: 3. The CDR3 has 14 residues. The sample is drawn from a study of OX40 agonist ivuxolimab in advanced cancers. Study context: Each patient was given ivuxolimab into a vein every 2 weeks, at 0.01 to 10 mg/kg.

Study-wide findings and caveats: Researchers did not determine the expanded peripheral T cells' antigen specificity. On average, CD8+ T cells had more expanded clones than CD4+.

Autoimmune disease history or systemic immunosuppression excluded patients. The V gene is TRBV5-4, the J gene TRBJ1-1, with 8 bases fitting TRBD1. The sample consisted of CD4+ or CD8+ T cells sorted from blood, taken in a trial of the OX40 agonist ivuxolimab. The TCR comes from an adult with an advanced solid tumor such as melanoma, head and neck, liver or kidney cancer. The CDR3 protein is CASSQDRENTEAFF. The CDR3 region has the DNA TGTGCCAGCAGCCAGGACAGGGAGAACACTGAAGCTTTCTTT.